This T cell receptor (beta chain) is from a study of glioma-infiltrating T cells (dated by TCRdb to the mid-2010s). Notes on the research overall: Sequencing of TCR alpha- and beta-chain repertoires was performed on glioma tissue, on non-neoplastic brain tissue, and on matched peripheral blood mononuclear cells. Three low-grade glioma patients, about 8 primary glioblastoma patients, and three non-glioma patients who contributed non-neoplastic brain tissue made up the paired cohort. To measure divergence between tissue and blood T-cell populations, each tissue-infiltrating repertoire was compared with the peripheral blood repertoire of the same patient.

This clonotype appeared a few times. No cognate antigen has been identified for it. The record has no base qualities; no much larger clone is one base away. Findings and caveats that apply to the study as a whole: Group comparisons were based on small numbers of patients: three non-neoplastic, three low-grade glioma and several glioblastoma patients. Very few CDR3 sequences were shared between tissue and blood, attributed to high CDR3 diversity and limited sampling. In non-neoplastic patients, VJ-independent divergence between tissue and blood fell below expectation, whereas in all gliomas, and especially in low-grade gliomas, the divergence rose above expectation.

The germline V gene (reference sequence) yields LNHDA for CDR1 and SQIVND for CDR2. V and J lose 3 bases and 3 bases, and a span of 7 bases separates them. From the cysteine through the phenylalanine, the CDR3 covers 13 amino acids. The sequence is cut down to CDR3 DNA, 39 bases in frame from base 1. The iRepertoire nested amplicon-rescue multiplex PCR (arm-PCR) platform was used to amplify TCR alpha and beta CDR3 regions from RNA. The input for one-step reverse transcription and amplification was roughly 85-400 ng of either tissue mRNA or PBMC total RNA. Following bead purification, Illumina adapters were added by a secondary multiplex PCR, and the libraries were gel-purified between 200 and 400 bp. Internal 6-nucleotide barcodes were carried by the libraries and were used for demultiplexing. The libraries were sequenced on an Illumina MiSeq using 2x220 or 2x250 nucleotide paired-end reads. Turning to the authors' computational methods: FLASH 1.2.11 was used to merge paired reads, and BWA-MEM then aligned the reads to the GRCh37 human genome before TRA and TRB reads were extracted. For V and J assignment, an IMGT-derived reference of cassette sequences and CDR3 motifs that included pseudogenes was used. Three-frame translation of reads was performed, and productive CDR3s were defined as those with a C...FGXG motif and no stop codons. Clonotypes were defined as unique combinations of V-J cassette pair and CDR3 amino acid sequence. Hamming distance filtering was applied to reads, with thresholds set by the sequence error rate of each sample in mapped regions. In TCRdb, the public reads were trimmed at Q25 with fastp and aligned with MiXCR, with productive beta chains retained. Rows are unified per CDR3 protein, each entry keeping the most common DNA and genes. The V and J calls and clone size come from TCRdb's table, not from the authors' own analysis. The sample includes about 130,000 distinct CDR3 sequences, with around a quarter observed a single time. The top ten hold 27% of the sample.

This TCR came from a human donor with low-grade glioma or glioblastoma, undergoing nonglioma brain surgery, or in good health (not recorded which). The sequence links TRBV19 to TRBJ2-3; the D gene is unclear. Sample: glioma tissue, nonneoplastic brain tissue, or PBMCs (not recorded which). CDR3 reads: CASSIPETDTQYF. The bases are TGTGCCAGTAGTATTCCGGAGACAGATACGCAGTATTTT. The full variable domain, with segments outside the CDR3 supplied by the reference TRBV19 and TRBJ2-3 proteins, appears as DGGITQSPKYLFRKEGQNVTLSCEQNLNHDAMYWYRQDPGQGLRLIYYSQIVNDFQKGDIAEGYSVSREKKESFPLTVTSAQKNPTAFYLCASSIPETDTQYFGPGTRLTVL.